These 4 T cell receptor beta chains were all obtained from the same sample, sequenced in a study of blood T cell repertoires in COVID-19. TCRdb's table, derived via immunoSEQ multiplex PCR, lists solely in-frame clones and lacks some. The table has 200,000 to 250,000 clones, around 85% seen once. The material sequenced was PBMCs or T cells enriched from blood (not recorded which). These receptors were taken from a woman aged 45-65 years in a cohort exposed to, infected with or recovered from COVID-19 (not recorded which).

The V call is TRBV6-2 or TRBV6-3, the J call TRBJ1-5; tentatively, D is TRBD1 (5 bases). The germline V gene encodes CDR1 MNHEY and CDR2 SVGEGT. Trimming took off 1 base at V and 4 bases at J, with 14 bases between the two ends. There are 16 residues in the CDR3. The CDR3 coding sequence is TGTGCCAGCAGTTACTTCCTGACAGCCGCGAATCAGCCCCAGCATTTT. It encodes CASSYFLTAANQPQHF.

Details on this clone: An end of the junction differs from the germline gene, which may be a read error. This chain connects TRBV7-4 to TRBJ2-2; possibly TRBD2 for D (5 bases). The CDR3 contains 16 residues. Germline values: CDR1 SGHVT, CDR2 SQSDAQ. CDR3 sequence: CASSLAWSGEHRGAVF. The CDR3, as DNA: TGTGCCAGCAGCTTAGCGTGGAGTGGCGAACACCGGGGAGCTGTTTTT.

CDR3 region: CASRVGSGQPQHF. The DNA of the CDR3 is TGTGCCTCCCGGGTCGGTTCAGGGCAGCCCCAGCATTTT. The J gene is TRBJ1-5, the V gene TRBV27; TRBD1 might be the D (5 bases). Trimming stripped 11 bases from V and 7 bases from J, with 18 bases between. The CDR3 covers 13 residues. Looked up from germline, CDR1 is MNHEY and CDR2 is SMNVEV (reference sequence).

The CDR3 sequence: CAISDDATGIYGYTF. The DNA for the CDR3 is TGTGCCATCAGTGACGACGCGACAGGGATCTATGGCTACACCTTC. This rearrangement joins TRBV10-3 to TRBJ1-2; 7 bases fit TRBD1. The V and J ends lost 3 bases and 4 bases, in that order; junction bases with no gene match: 8. Germline CDR1 and CDR2: ENHRY and SYGVKD. This CDR3 is 15 amino acids long.